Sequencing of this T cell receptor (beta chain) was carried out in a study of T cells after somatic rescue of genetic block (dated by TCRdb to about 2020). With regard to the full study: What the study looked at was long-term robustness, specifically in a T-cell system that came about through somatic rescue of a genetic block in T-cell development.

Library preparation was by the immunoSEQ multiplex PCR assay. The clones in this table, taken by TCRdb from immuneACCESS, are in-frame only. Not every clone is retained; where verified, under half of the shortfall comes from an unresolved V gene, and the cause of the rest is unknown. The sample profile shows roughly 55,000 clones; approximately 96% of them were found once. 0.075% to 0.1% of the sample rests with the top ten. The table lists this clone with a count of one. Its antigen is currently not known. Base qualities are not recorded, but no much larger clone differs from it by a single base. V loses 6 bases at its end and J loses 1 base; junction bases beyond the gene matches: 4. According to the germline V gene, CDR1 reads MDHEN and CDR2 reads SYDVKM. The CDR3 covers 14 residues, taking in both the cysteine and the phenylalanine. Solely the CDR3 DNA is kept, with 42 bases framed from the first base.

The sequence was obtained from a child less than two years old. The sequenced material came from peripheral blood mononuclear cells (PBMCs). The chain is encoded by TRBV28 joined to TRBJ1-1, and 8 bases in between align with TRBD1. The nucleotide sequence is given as TGTGCCAGCAGGCCAGGGGGCAGGAACACTGAAGCTTTCTTT. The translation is CASRPGGRNTEAFF.